This T cell receptor beta chain was recovered during a study of cytomegalovirus exposure and HLA in healthy donors. The overall study: Early released data comprised 80 million or so unique TCRs from HLA-typed donors.

Both 60 Vbeta primers and 13 Jbeta primers went into the PCR. Assay: immunoSEQ multiplex PCR; the TCRdb copy retains only in-frame clones and omits some. This sample carries about 180,000 clones, 70% to 80% of them seen once, and the ten largest clones take more than 2%. CDR3 length: 13 amino acids. The V end was cut by 5 bases, the J end by 5 bases, with 12 bases between. The germline gives CDR1 MNHNY, CDR2 SVGAGI (reference sequence). This clone was picked up one time. This clonotype originated in a man in his sixties in good health and CMV-seronegative. The chain has TRBV6-6 and TRBJ1-1; possibly TRBD1 for D (5 bases). Sequenced material: PBMCs. The CDR3 region is CASSPGGGTEAFF. The CDR3, as DNA: TGTGCCAGCAGTCCCGGGGGGGGGACTGAAGCTTTCTTT.